These 9 T cell receptor beta chains were sequenced from one sample in a study of preoperative IRX-2 immunotherapy in early breast cancer. As for treatment: preoperative locoregional IRX-2 cytokine immunotherapy. Measured with immunoSEQ multiplex PCR; TCRdb has only the in-frame clones, and not every one. The sample carries 35,000 to 45,000 clones, roughly 80% recorded once. Sequenced here: tumor tissue, sampled after IRX-2 immunotherapy. The receptor set was obtained from a human donor with breast cancer.

The gene calls are TRBV5-1 and TRBJ2-7, with 12 bases matching TRBD1. This CDR3 is 15 amino acids long. Germline loops: CDR1 SGHRS, CDR2 YFSETQ. The trim removed 4 bases at V and 6 bases at J, leaving 8 bases unmatched. CDR3 sequence reads: CASSLGQGAILEQYF. Here the CDR3 DNA reads TGCGCCAGCAGCCTGGGACAGGGGGCGATTCTCGAGCAGTACTTC.

The chain recombines TRBV7-2 with TRBJ1-5; D remains ambiguous. The V end was cut by 8 bases, the J end by 1 base, with 9 bases between. The CDR3 contains 13 residues. Germline values: CDR1 SGHTA, CDR2 FQGNSA. CDR3 residues: CASHFFSNQPQHF. In DNA form, the CDR3 reads TGTGCCAGCCACTTTTTCAGCAATCAGCCCCAGCATTTT. The full variable domain, in which reference TRBV7-2 and TRBJ1-5 provide the parts outside the CDR3, is GAGVSQSPSNKVTEKGKDVELRCDPISGHTALYWYRQSLGQGLEFLIYFQGNSAPDKSGLPSDRFSAERTGGSVSTLTIQRTQQEDSAVYLCASHFFSNQPQHFGDGTRLSIL.

The chain joins TRBV11-3 to TRBJ2-2, with D perhaps given as TRBD1 or TRBD2 (5 bases each). Germline lookup yields CDR1 SGHNT and CDR2 YENEEA. V lost 7 bases and J 0 bases, leaving 9 bases between the germline ends. This CDR3 has 14 amino acids. CDR3 in amino acids: CASKGRTNTGELFF. In nucleotides, the CDR3 is TGTGCCAGCAAGGGACGGACGAACACCGGGGAGCTGTTTTTT.

The table lists this clone with a count of one. This chain uses TRBV14 with TRBJ2-7, with D possibly matching TRBD1 (5 bases). Germline V lookup: CDR1 SGHDN, CDR2 FVKESK. V was cut by 1 base and J by 5 bases, with 15 bases left in between. This CDR3 is built from 15 residues. CDR3 loop: CASSQGGRVLDEQYF. The CDR3 bases are TGTGCCAGCAGCCAAGGGGGCCGGGTCTTGGACGAGCAGTACTTC.

V usage is TRBV6-8 and J usage is TRBJ2-7; 8 positions match TRBD1. This CDR3 is 15 amino acids long. J gave up 2 bases and V 6 bases, and 9 bases lay outside the gene matches. Germline CDR1 reads MNHGY; CDR2 reads SAAAGT. CDR3 loop: CASSLVRTGTYEQYF. The CDR3 DNA sequence: TGTGCCAGCAGCTTAGTCCGGACAGGGACCTACGAGCAGTACTTC.

The rearrangement links TRBV9 to TRBJ1-2; D possibly corresponds to TRBD1 (6 bases). This CDR3 has 13 residues. V lost 8 bases and J 8 bases, leaving 19 bases between the germline ends. Germline V gives CDR1 SGDLS, CDR2 YYNGEE. The CDR3 loop is CASSRGGRGGYTF. The CDR3 nucleotides are TGTGCCAGTTCTCGAGGGGGGCGCGGAGGCTACACCTTC.

The chain carries TRBV6-8 and TRBJ1-2; 9 bases match TRBD1. The CDR3 has 13 residues. The V gene end was trimmed by 7 bases and the J gene end by 7 bases; junction bases not matched to a gene: 7. The germline V gene has CDR1 MNHGY and CDR2 SAAAGT. The CDR3 sequence is CASTEQGAFGYTF. In nucleotides, the CDR3 is TGTGCCAGCACCGAACAGGGGGCTTTTGGCTACACCTTC.

CDR3 nucleotide sequence: TGCGCCAGCAGGAGGGGCCCTACTAGCGAATCCTACGAGCAGTACTTC. Amino acids: CASRRGPTSESYEQYF. The chain is built from TRBV5-1 and TRBJ2-7, with 7 bases that match TRBD2. Per germline, CDR1 SGHRS and CDR2 YFSETQ. This CDR3 has 16 amino acids. The J segment lost 1 base and the V segment lost 5 bases, leaving 12 bases of the junction unmatched.

The chain couples TRBV30 to TRBJ1-1; D unclear. With 5 bases removed from V and 0 bases from J, the gap between germline ends came to 10 bases. CDR1 GTSNPN and CDR2 SVGIG come from the germline V gene (reference sequence). CDR3 length: 13 residues. The CDR3 region is CAWAPTLNTEAFF. DNA for the CDR3: TGTGCCTGGGCCCCTACCTTGAACACTGAAGCTTTCTTT.